The 10 T cell receptor beta chains below come from one sample, sequenced in a study of blood T cells in healthy people across ages. A sample-barcoded 5' primer and a J-beta primer mix were used in a second PCR of roughly 7 to 11 cycles. TCRdb redid the calling of the 5' RACE reads with MiXCR, one entry per CDR3 protein. This table holds about 1.8 million distinct CDR3 sequences, around 48% found once. Sequenced: blood. The receptors originated from a woman aged 40-49 years in good health.

The chain joins TRBV4-3 to TRBJ1-2; the D is unclear. V was clipped by 0 bases and J by 1 base, with 6 bases between them. Germline CDR1 is LGHNA and CDR2 is YSLEER. The CDR3 sequence is 14 residues long. The CDR3 spells CASSQERFNYGYTF. The CDR3 coding sequence is TGCGCCAGCAGCCAAGAGAGGTTTAACTATGGCTACACCTTC.

The chain joins TRBV15 to TRBJ1-1; 10 bases match TRBD1. V lost 3 bases and J lost 1; bases outside the gene matches: 11. The CDR3 length is 18 residues. CDR1 and CDR2 from the germline V gene are LNHNV and YYDKDF (reference sequence). The CDR3 reads CATSSTVSRDRGNTEAFF. CDR3 nucleotides: TGTGCCACCAGCAGTACTGTAAGCCGGGACAGGGGGAACACTGAAGCTTTCTTT.

This chain connects TRBV2 to TRBJ2-3; TRBD2 agrees at 7 bases. V trimming: 5 bases; J trimming: 2 bases; junction bases outside the gene matches: 4. There are 14 residues in the CDR3. The germline V gene encodes CDR1 SNHLY and CDR2 FYNNEI. CDR3 residues: CASSTSEDTDTQYF. CDR3 bases: TGTGCCAGCAGTACTAGCGAGGACACAGATACGCAGTATTTT.

This rearrangement joins TRBV29-1 to TRBJ2-5; 7 nucleotides line up with TRBD1. Germline V gene data show CDR1 as SQVTM and CDR2 as ANQGSEA. The CDR3 loop spans 15 amino acids. V was pared by 4 bases and J by 3 bases, with 11 bases of the junction left unmatched. The DNA of the CDR3 is TGCAGCGTTGGACCGCGAGACAGGGTTAAAGAGACCCAGTACTTC. Translating it yields CSVGPRDRVKETQYF.

This clonotype was seen a few times. The gene calls are TRBV10-3 and TRBJ2-4; tentatively, D is TRBD1 (6 bases). This CDR3 has 15 amino acids. The V end was cut by 6 bases, the J end by 5 bases, with 17 bases between. Germline-derived CDR1 and CDR2 are ENHRY and SYGVKD. The CDR3 region has the DNA TGTGCCATCAGGGCAGGGGTAGCCCTCGAAAACATTCAGTACTTC. Its protein is CAIRAGVALENIQYF.

The V call is TRBV6-5, the J call TRBJ2-7, with 9 bases identical to TRBD1. Germline V gene data show CDR1 as MNHEY and CDR2 as SVGAGI. J lost 2 bases, V lost 2 bases, and 13 bases had no gene match. The CDR3 loop spans 18 amino acids. The CDR3 here is CASSYPLGRDRATYEQYF. The CDR3 DNA reads as TGTGCCAGCAGTTACCCCCTAGGACGGGACAGGGCCACCTACGAGCAGTACTTC.

This sequence joins TRBV18 and TRBJ1-2; TRBD1 matches at 9 bases. The V gene's germline CDR1 is KGHSH and CDR2 LQKENI. V trimming: 5 bases; J trimming: 8 bases; junction bases outside the gene matches: 9. The CDR3 loop spans 14 amino acids. In nucleotides, the CDR3 is TGTGCCAGCTCATCTGCACAGGGGGCGGAAGGCTACACCTTC. This translates into CASSSAQGAEGYTF. Complete variable domain (other parts from reference TRBV18 and TRBJ1-2): NAGVMQNPRHLVRRRGQEARLRCSPMKGHSHVYWYRQLPEEGLKFMVYLQKENIIDESGMPKERFSAEFPKEGPSILRIQQVVRGDSAAYFCASSSAQGAEGYTFGSGTRLTVV.

The V call is TRBV6-6, the J call TRBJ1-1; perhaps TRBD1 as D (6 bases). The CDR3 length is 14 residues. V gave up 7 bases and J gave up 2 bases, with 14 bases separating them. CDR1 MNHNY and CDR2 SVGAGI come from the germline V gene (reference sequence). The DNA for the CDR3 is TGTGCCAGCACCGAATACAGGGTTAACACTGAAGCTTTCTTT. Translating gives CASTEYRVNTEAFF.

V and J are TRBV4-3 and TRBJ2-1; 7 bases fit TRBD2. J gave up 9 bases and V 0 bases, and 5 bases lay outside the gene matches. The CDR3 is 14 amino acids. Germline V gene sequence: CDR1 LGHNA, CDR2 YSLEER. CDR3 residues: CASSQEGGIGEQFF. CDR3 in DNA: TGCGCCAGCAGCCAAGAGGGAGGGATTGGTGAGCAGTTCTTC.

V and J are TRBV25-1 and TRBJ2-4; the D call may be TRBD1 or TRBD2 (6 bases each). V lost 5 bases and J 0 bases, leaving 11 bases between the germline ends. Germline values: CDR1 MGHDK, CDR2 SYGVNS. This CDR3 comprises 15 residues. The CDR3 region is CASSYGGQAKNIQYF. The CDR3 region has the DNA TGTGCCAGCAGTTACGGGGGCCAAGCCAAAAACATTCAGTACTTC. Full variable domain (rest looked up from reference TRBV25-1 and TRBJ2-4): EADIYQTPRYLVIGTGKKITLECSQTMGHDKMYWYQQDPGMELHLIHYSYGVNSTEKGDLSSESTVSRIRTEHFPLTLESARPSHTSQYLCASSYGGQAKNIQYFGAGTRLSVL.